This T cell receptor (beta chain) emerged from a study of technical replicates of blood from several donors. Germline V gives CDR1 LNHDA, CDR2 SQIVND (reference sequence). The CDR3 length is 14 residues. The V and J ends lost 5 bases and 4 bases, in that order; junction bases with no gene match: 4. Some clones are missing from TCRdb's copy, which holds only in-frame ones; the method was immunoSEQ multiplex PCR. The data contain 80,000 or so clones, 95% of them singletons. The receptor was isolated from a human donor in good health. This rearrangement joins TRBV19 to TRBJ1-5; 8 positions agree with TRBD1. Sequenced sample: T cells isolated from PBMCs. CDR3 nucleotides: TGTGCCAGTAGTCTCAGGGGGCGAAATCAGCCCCAGCATTTT. Translated: CASSLRGRNQPQHF. The entire variable domain, with the rest obtained from reference TRBV19 and TRBJ1-5, is as follows: DGGITQSPKYLFRKEGQNVTLSCEQNLNHDAMYWYRQDPGQGLRLIYYSQIVNDFQKGDIAEGYSVSREKKESFPLTVTSAQKNPTAFYLCASSLRGRNQPQHFGDGTRLSIL.